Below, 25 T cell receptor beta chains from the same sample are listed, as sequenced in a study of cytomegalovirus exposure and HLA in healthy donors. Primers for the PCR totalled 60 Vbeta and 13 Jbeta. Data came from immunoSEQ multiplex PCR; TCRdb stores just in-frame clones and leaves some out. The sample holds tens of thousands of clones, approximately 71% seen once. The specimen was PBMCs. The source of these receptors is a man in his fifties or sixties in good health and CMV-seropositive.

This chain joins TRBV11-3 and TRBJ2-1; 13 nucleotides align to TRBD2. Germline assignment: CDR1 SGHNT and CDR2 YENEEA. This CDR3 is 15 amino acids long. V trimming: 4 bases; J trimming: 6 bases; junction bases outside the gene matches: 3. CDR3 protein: CASSSGTSGINEQFF. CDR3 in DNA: TGTGCCAGCAGCTCCGGGACTAGCGGGATCAATGAGCAGTTCTTC.

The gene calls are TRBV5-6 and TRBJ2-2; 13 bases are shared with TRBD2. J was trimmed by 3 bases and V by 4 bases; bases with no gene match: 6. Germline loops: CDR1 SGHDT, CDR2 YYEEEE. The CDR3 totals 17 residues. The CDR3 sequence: CASSLTTSGRDTGELFF. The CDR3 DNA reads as TGTGCCAGCAGCCTAACTACTAGCGGGAGGGACACCGGGGAGCTGTTTTTT.

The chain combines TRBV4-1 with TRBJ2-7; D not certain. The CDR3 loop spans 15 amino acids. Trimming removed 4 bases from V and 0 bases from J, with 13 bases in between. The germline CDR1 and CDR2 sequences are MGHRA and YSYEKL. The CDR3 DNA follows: TGCGCCAGCAGCCCGGGTGGAGAGAGCTCCTACGAGCAGTACTTC. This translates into CASSPGGESSYEQYF.

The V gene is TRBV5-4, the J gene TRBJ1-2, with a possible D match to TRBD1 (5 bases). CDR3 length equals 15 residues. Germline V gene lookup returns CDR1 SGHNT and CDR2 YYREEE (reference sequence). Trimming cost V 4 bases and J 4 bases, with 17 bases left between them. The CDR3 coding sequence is TGTGCCAGCAGCCAAGGATTGGGGCCGGGCTATGGCTACACCTTC. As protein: CASSQGLGPGYGYTF.

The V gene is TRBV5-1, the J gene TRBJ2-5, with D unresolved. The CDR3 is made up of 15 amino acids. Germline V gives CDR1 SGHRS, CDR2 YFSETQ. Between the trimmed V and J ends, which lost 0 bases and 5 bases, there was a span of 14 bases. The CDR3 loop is CASSLAGSYEETQYF. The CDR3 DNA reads TGCGCCAGCAGCTTGGCCGGGTCGTATGAGGAGACCCAGTACTTC.

The DNA for the CDR3 is TGCGCCAGCACCTGGGACAGGGGGCGATCCACTGAAGCTTTCTTT. This gives the protein CASTWDRGRSTEAFF. The chain uses TRBV10-1 and TRBJ1-1; 12 bases are shared with TRBD1. Per germline, CDR1 WNHNN and CDR2 SYGVQD (reference sequence). V dropped 7 bases and J dropped 4; count of bases not matched to a gene: 7. The CDR3 length is 15 residues.

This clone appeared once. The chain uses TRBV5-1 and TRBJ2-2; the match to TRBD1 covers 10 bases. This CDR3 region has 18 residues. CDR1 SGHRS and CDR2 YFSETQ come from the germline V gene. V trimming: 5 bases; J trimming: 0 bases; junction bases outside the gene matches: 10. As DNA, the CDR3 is TGCGCCAGCAGACCTACCGACAGGGGGCTATCGAACACCGGGGAGCTGTTTTTT. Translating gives CASRPTDRGLSNTGELFF.

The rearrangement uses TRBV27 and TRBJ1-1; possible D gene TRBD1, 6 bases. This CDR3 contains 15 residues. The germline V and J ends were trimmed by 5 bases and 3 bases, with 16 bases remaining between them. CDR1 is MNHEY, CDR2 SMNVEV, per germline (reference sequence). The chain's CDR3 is CASSMFLGADTEAFF. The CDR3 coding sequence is TGTGCCAGCAGTATGTTTCTGGGGGCGGACACTGAAGCTTTCTTT.

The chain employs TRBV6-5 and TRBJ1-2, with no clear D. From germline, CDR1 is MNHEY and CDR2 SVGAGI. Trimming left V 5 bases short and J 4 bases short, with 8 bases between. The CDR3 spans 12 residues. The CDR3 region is CASSPGLYGYTF. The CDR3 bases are TGTGCCAGCAGTCCAGGCCTCTATGGCTACACCTTC.

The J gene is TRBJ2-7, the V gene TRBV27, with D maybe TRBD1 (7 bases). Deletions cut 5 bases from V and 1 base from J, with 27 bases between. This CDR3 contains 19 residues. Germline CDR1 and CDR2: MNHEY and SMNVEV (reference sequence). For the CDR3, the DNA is TGTGCCAGCAGTCCCCGAACGGGGGACAGATCCTCTAAATCCTACGAGCAGTACTTC. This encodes CASSPRTGDRSSKSYEQYF.

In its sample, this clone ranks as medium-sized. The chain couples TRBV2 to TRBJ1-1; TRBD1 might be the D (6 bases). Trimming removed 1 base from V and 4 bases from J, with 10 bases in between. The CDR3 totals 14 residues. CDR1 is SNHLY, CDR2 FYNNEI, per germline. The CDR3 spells CASSEEQGFTEAFF. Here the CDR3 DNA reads TGTGCCAGCAGTGAAGAGCAGGGGTTCACTGAAGCTTTCTTT.

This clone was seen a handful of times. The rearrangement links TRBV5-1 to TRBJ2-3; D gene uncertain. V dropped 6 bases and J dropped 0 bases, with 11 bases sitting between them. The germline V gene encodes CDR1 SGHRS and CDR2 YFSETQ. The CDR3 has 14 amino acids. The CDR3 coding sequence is TGCGCCAGCAAGGAGATCTCTAGCACAGATACGCAGTATTTT. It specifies CASKEISSTDTQYF.

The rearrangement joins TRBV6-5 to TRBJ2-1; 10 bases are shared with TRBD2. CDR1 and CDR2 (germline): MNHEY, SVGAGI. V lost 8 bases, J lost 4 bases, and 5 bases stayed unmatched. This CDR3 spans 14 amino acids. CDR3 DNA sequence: TGTGCCAGCCGGACTAGCGGAACATACAATGAGCAGTTCTTC. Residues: CASRTSGTYNEQFF.

CDR3 sequence reads: CSVLGGSYEQYF. CDR3 coding DNA: TGCAGCGTTTTGGGGGGTAGCTACGAGCAGTACTTC. The genes are TRBV29-1 and TRBJ2-7; D perhaps matches TRBD2 (6 bases). Trimming stripped 5 bases from V and 3 bases from J, with 11 bases between. Looked up from germline, CDR1 is SQVTM and CDR2 is ANQGSEA. The CDR3 length is 12 residues.

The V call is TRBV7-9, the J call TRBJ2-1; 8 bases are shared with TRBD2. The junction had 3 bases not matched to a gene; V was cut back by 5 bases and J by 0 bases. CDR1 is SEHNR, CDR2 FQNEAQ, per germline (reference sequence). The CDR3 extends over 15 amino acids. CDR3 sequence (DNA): TGTGCCAGCAGCATGGGACTAGTCTCCTACAATGAGCAGTTCTTC. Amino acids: CASSMGLVSYNEQFF.

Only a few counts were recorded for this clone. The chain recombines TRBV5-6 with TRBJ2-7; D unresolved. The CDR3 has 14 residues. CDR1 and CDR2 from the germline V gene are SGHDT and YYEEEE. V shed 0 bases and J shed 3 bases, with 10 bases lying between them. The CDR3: CASSLDRNNYEQYF. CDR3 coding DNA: TGTGCCAGCAGCTTGGACAGAAACAACTACGAGCAGTACTTC.

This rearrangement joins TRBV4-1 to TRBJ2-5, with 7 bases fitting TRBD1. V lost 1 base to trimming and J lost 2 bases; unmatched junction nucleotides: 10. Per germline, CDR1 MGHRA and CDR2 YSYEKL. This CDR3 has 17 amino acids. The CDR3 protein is CASSQALTGSGQETQYF. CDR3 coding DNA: TGCGCCAGCAGCCAAGCTTTGACAGGGAGTGGGCAAGAGACCCAGTACTTC.

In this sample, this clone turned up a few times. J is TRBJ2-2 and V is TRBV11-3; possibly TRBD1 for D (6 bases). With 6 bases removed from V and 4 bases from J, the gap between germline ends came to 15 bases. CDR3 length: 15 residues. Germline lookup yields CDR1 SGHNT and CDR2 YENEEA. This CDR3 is CASSSGQPLTGELFF. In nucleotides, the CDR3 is TGTGCCAGCAGTTCCGGACAGCCTCTCACCGGGGAGCTGTTTTTT.

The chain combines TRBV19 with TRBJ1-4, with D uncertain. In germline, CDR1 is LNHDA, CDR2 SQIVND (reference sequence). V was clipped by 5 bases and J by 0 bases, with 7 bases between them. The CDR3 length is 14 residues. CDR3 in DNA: TGTGCCAGTAGTCAACTGGCAACTAATGAAAAACTGTTTTTT. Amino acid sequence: CASSQLATNEKLFF.

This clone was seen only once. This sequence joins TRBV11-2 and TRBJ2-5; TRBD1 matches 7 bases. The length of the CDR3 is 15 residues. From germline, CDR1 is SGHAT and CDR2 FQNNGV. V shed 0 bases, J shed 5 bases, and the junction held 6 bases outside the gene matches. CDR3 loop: CASSLDFGRGETQYF. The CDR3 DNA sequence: TGTGCCAGCAGCTTAGATTTCGGCAGGGGGGAGACCCAGTACTTC.

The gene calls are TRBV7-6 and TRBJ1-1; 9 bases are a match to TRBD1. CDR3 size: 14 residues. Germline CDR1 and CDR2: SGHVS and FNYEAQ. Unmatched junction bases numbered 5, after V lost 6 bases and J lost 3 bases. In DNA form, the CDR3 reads TGTGCCAGCAGATTACAGGGGGCCCACACTGAAGCTTTCTTT. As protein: CASRLQGAHTEAFF. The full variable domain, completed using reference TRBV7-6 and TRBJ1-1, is GAGVSQSPRYKVTKRGQDVALRCDPISGHVSLYWYRQALGQGPEFLTYFNYEAQQDKSGLPNDRFSAERPEGSISTLTIQRTEQRDSAMYRCASRLQGAHTEAFFGQGTRLTVV.

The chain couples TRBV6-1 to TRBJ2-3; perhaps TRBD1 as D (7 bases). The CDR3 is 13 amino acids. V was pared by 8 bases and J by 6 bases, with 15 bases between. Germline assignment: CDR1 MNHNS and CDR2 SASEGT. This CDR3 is CASSRQGGDTQYF. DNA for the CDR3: TGTGCCAGCTCCCGACAGGGAGGCGATACGCAGTATTTT.

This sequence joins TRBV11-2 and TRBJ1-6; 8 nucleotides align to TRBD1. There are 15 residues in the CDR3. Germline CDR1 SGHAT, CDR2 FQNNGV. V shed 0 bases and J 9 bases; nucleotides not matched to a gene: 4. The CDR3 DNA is TGTGCCAGCAGCTTAGAGGCAGGGGGCGTTTCACCCCTCCACTTT. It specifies CASSLEAGGVSPLHF.

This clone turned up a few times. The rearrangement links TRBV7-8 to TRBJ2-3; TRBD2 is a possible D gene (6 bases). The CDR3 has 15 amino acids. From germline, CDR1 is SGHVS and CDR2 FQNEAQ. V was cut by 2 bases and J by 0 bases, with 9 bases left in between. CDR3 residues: CASSLSRGSTDTQYF. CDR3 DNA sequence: TGTGCCAGCAGCTTATCTCGGGGGAGCACAGATACGCAGTATTTT. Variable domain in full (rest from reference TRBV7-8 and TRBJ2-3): GAGVSQSPRYKVAKRGQDVALRCDPISGHVSLFWYQQALGQGPEFLTYFQNEAQLDKSGLPSDRFFAERPEGSVSTLKIQRTQQEDSAVYLCASSLSRGSTDTQYFGPGTRLTVL.

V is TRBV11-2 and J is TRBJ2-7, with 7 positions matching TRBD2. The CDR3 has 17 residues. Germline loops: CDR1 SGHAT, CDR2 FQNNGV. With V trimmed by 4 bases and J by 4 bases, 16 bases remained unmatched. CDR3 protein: CASSSSPSIGGRYEQYF. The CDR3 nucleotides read TGTGCCAGCAGCTCGTCCCCATCAATCGGCGGGAGATACGAGCAGTACTTC.